The entry below gives a single T cell receptor beta chain sequence along with its context. The germline V gene encodes CDR1 SGHRS and CDR2 YFSETQ. The germline V and J ends were trimmed by 4 bases and 3 bases, with 14 bases remaining between them. The CDR3 sequence is 14 residues long. Original data processing: Reference gene primer amplification gave nucleated cell count estimates. The data were produced by immunoSEQ multiplex PCR, yet TCRdb's version contains in-frame clones alone and is incomplete. V, J and clone size are those of that table, while D and trimming were read from the DNA. The sample contains about 190,000 clones, approximately 80% of which appear only once. The sample originates from a study of blood T cell repertoires in COVID-19. In the study overall: Researchers got acute and convalescent COVID-19 samples from the United States, Italy and Spain. The cDNA or gDNA used as material had been derived from T cells, B-cell-depleted T cells, or PBMCs.

The TCR sequence derives from a human donor in a cohort sampled during active COVID-19. The sample taken for sequencing was peripheral blood. This chain uses TRBV5-1 with TRBJ2-7; D may be TRBD1 (5 bases). CDR3 residues: CASSPKGEYYEQYF. For the CDR3, the DNA is TGCGCCAGCAGCCCTAAAGGGGAATACTACGAGCAGTACTTC. The full variable domain, its missing parts supplied by reference TRBV5-1 and TRBJ2-7, is KAGVTQTPRYLIKTRGQQVTLSCSPISGHRSVSWYQQTPGQGLQFLFEYFSETQRNKGNFPGRFSGRQFSNSRSEMNVSTLELGDSALYLCASSPKGEYYEQYFGPGTRLTVT.